Listed below are T cell receptor beta chains from one sample, sequenced in a study of blood T cell repertoires in COVID-19. The repertoire was sequenced with immunoSEQ multiplex PCR; TCRdb's copy has only in-frame clones and lacks some. This table has around 190,000 clones, more than 75% appearing once. What was sequenced was peripheral blood. The receptors originated from a human donor in a cohort sampled during active COVID-19. The CDR3 runs from the conserved cysteine through the conserved F or W. The D gene is left open where the match is weak.

TRBV7-2	TRBD1	TRBJ2-7	CASSLVGTGAGEQYF
TRBV5-1	TRBD1	TRBJ1-4	CASSLTGAGEKLFF
TRBV4-2	TRBD2	TRBJ2-7	CASSRDSGTSYEQYF
TRBV12-5	-	TRBJ2-7	CVGLPRGYEQYF
TRBV18	-	TRBJ1-2	CASSPRRGDTAGYTF
TRBV7-2	TRBD2	TRBJ2-1	CASSRGRAVYNEQFF
TRBV4-1	-	TRBJ2-5	CASSQGQRSGETQYF
TRBV6-6	TRBD1	TRBJ1-2	CASSRGQYYGYTF
TRBV7-2	TRBD1	TRBJ1-1	CASSRQGAMNTEAFF
TRBV28	-	TRBJ2-5	CASSLVGRSGQETQYF
TRBV10-3	TRBD2	TRBJ2-7	CASALGSGGSYEQYF